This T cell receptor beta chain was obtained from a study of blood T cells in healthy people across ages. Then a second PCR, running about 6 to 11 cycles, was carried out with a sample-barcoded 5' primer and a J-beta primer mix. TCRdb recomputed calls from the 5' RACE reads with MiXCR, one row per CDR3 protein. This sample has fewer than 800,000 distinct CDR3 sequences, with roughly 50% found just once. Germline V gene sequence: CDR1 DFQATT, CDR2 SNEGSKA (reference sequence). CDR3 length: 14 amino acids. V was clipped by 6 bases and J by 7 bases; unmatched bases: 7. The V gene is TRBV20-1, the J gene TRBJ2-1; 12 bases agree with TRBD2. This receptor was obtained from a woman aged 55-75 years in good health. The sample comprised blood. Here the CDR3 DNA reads TGCAGTGCCGAGGGACTAGCGGGCCGGAATGAGCAGTTCTTC. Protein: CSAEGLAGRNEQFF.